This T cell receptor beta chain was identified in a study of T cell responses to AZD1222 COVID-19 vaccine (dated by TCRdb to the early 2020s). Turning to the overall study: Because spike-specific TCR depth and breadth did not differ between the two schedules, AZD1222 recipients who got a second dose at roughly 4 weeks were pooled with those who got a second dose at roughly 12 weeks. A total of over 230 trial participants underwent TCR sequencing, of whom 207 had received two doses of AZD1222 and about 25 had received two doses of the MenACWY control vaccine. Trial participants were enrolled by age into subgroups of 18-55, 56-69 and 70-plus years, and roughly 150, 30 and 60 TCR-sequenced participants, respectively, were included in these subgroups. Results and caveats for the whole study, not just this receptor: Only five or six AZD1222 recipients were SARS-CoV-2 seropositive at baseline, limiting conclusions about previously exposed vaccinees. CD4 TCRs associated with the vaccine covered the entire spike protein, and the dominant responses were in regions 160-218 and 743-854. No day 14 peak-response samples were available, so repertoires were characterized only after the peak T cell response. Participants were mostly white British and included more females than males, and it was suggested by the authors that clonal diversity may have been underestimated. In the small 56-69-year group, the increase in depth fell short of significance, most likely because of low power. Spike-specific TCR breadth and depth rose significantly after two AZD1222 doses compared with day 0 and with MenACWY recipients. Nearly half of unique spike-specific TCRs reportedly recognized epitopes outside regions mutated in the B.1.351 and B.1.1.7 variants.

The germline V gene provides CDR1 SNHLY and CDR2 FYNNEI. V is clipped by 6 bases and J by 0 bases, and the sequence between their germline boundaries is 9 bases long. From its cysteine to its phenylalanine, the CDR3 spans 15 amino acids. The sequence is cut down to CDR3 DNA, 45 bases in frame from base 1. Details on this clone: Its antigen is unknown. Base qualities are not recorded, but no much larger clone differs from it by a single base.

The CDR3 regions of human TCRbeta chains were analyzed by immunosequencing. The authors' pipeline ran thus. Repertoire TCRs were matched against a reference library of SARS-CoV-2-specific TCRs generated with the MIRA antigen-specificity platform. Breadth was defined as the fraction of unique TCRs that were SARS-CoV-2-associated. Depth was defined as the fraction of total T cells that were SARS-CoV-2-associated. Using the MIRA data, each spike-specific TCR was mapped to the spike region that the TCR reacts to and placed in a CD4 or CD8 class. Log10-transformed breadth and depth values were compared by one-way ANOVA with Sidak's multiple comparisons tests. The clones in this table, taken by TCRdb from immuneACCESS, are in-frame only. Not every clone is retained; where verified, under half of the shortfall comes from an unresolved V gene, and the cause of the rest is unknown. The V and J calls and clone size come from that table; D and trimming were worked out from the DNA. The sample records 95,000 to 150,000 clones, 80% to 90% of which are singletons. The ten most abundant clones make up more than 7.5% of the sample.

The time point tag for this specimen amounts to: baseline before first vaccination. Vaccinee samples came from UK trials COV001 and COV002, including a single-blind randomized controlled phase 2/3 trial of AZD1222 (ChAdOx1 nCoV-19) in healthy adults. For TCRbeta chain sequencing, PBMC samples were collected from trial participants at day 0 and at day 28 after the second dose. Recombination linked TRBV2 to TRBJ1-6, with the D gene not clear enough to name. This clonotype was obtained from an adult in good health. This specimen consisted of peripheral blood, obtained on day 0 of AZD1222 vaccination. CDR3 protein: CASRPGSSYNSPLHF. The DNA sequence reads TGTGCCAGCAGGCCGGGTAGCTCCTATAATTCACCCCTCCACTTT.